A single sample is the source of the 31 T cell receptor beta chains below, sequenced in a study of tumor-infiltrating lymphocytes in primary liver carcinoma (dated by TCRdb to about 2017). RNA from unsorted whole blood was extracted with TRIzol reagent, and germline DNA was obtained with the DNeasy Blood & Tissue kit. The sample was run on an Illumina HiSeq 2500. A constant-region primer and ProtoScript II reverse transcriptase were used to reverse-transcribe TCRbeta-specific cDNA from around 480 ng total RNA. TCRbeta libraries were built with three nested multiplex PCR rounds, a slightly modified ARM-PCR procedure. The first two PCR rounds used multiplex TRBV1-TRBV30 forward primers with a Cbeta reverse primer, each for roughly 10 cycles. TCRdb redid the processing of the public reads, applying fastp at Q25 and MiXCR, and retained in-frame beta chains. Each CDR3 protein appears once, grouped with its most common genes and DNA. In all, the sample holds about 200,000 distinct CDR3 sequences, and almost 65% of those were seen once. The ten largest clones add up to about 7.1% of the sample.

The sequenced material came from peripheral blood. The receptors derive from a woman in her fifties or sixties with primary liver carcinoma and hepatitis B virus infection.

This clonotype was counted a single time. This chain uses TRBV6-6 with TRBJ1-2, with 8 bases lining up with TRBD1. The CDR3 is 15 amino acids. Germline CDR1 reads MNHNY; CDR2 reads SVGAGI (reference sequence). Trimming at V came to 4 bases and at J to 7 bases, leaving 11 bases not matched to a gene. The CDR3 reads CASSSASAGGFGYTF. The DNA for the CDR3 is TGTGCCAGCAGTTCCGCCTCGGCAGGGGGCTTTGGCTACACCTTC.

V and J are TRBV5-6 and TRBJ2-3; D perhaps matches TRBD1 (6 bases). The CDR3 runs to 16 residues. Germline V CDR1 and CDR2: SGHDT, YYEEEE. The V and J ends lost 3 bases and 2 bases respectively, with 16 bases between them. The CDR3 reads CASSSSRDIYTDTQYF. CDR3 DNA sequence: TGTGCCAGCAGCTCCTCCCGGGACATATACACAGATACGCAGTATTTT.

The chain employs TRBV10-3 and TRBJ2-2; D is uncertain. Trimming shortened V by 6 bases and J by 8 bases, and 10 bases separated the two germline ends. The CDR3 runs 12 residues. Germline assignment: CDR1 ENHRY and CDR2 SYGVKD. The CDR3 DNA reads TGTGCCATCAGAAGTCGACCTGGGGAGCTGTTTTTT. It yields the protein CAIRSRPGELFF.

The V and J genes are TRBV6-4 and TRBJ2-2; D ambiguous. Deletions cut 6 bases from V and 7 bases from J, with 18 bases between. This CDR3 comprises 15 residues. Germline-derived CDR1 and CDR2 are MRHNA and SNTAGT. The CDR3 loop reads CASSTSALGSGELFF. The CDR3 DNA is TGTGCCAGCAGCACCAGCGCCCTTGGTAGCGGGGAGCTGTTTTTT.

The J gene is TRBJ2-6, the V gene TRBV28, with 8 nucleotides matching TRBD2. After removal of 5 bases from V and 0 bases from J, the junction contained 6 bases not matched to a gene. The CDR3 length is 17 residues. Germline V lookup: CDR1 MDHEN, CDR2 SYDVKM. CDR3 region: CASSPLAGLSGANVLTF. CDR3 DNA: TGTGCCAGCAGTCCTCTAGCGGGCCTCTCTGGGGCCAACGTCCTGACTTTC.

On this clonotype itself: A much larger clone lies one base from this, so it may be a read error. The chain combines TRBV6-5 with TRBJ1-2; maybe TRBD1 (5 bases). The CDR3 length is 16 residues. Trimming cost V 10 bases and J 4 bases, with 25 bases left between them. Germline values: CDR1 MNHEY, CDR2 SVGAGI. The CDR3 region has the DNA TGTGCCAACAAAATTACCCGCCACGGGGCGCCCTATGGCTACACCTTC. Its translation is CANKITRHGAPYGYTF.

Note on this clonotype: Since a much larger clone is just one base distant, this may be a read error. The chain links TRBV6-5 to TRBJ1-1; TRBD1 matches at 10 bases. This CDR3 has 13 amino acids. CDR1 and CDR2 from the germline V gene are MNHEY and SVGAGI. The CDR3 protein is CASRYGDRGEAFF. The CDR3 DNA sequence: TGTGCCAGCCGTTACGGGGACAGGGGTGAAGCTTTCTTT.

Turning to this clonotype: A read error may produce the germline difference seen at one junction end. J is TRBJ1-5 and V is TRBV4-1; tentatively, D is TRBD1 (5 bases). The CDR3 loop spans 17 amino acids. Per the germline V gene, CDR1 is MGHRA and CDR2 is YSYEKL. CDR3 bases: TGCGCCAGCAGCCAGGAATTTGGTGTGACAGTCAATCGGCCCCAGCATTTT. It yields the protein CASSQEFGVTVNRPQHF.

This clonotype was detected ten times or more. The chain has TRBV5-1 and TRBJ1-2; D is ambiguous. V shed 4 bases and J shed 4 bases, with 8 bases lying between them. CDR1 is SGHRS, CDR2 YFSETQ, per germline. The CDR3 has 12 residues. The CDR3 DNA follows: TGCGCCAGCAGCAAGGTGGGCTATGGCTACACCTTC. This encodes CASSKVGYGYTF.

This clonotype was seen a single time. The conserved closing phenylalanine or tryptophan is absent in this CDR3, likely reflecting a read error. The chain carries TRBV11-1 and TRBJ2-7; TRBD1 agrees at 7 bases. Germline CDR1 reads SGHAT; CDR2 reads FQDESV (reference sequence). Trimming removed 3 bases from V and 8 bases from J; junction bases left unmatched: 16. CDR3 length: 16 amino acids. The CDR3, as DNA: TGTGCCAGCAGCTTCAGGCCCACAGGGGCCCTTTACAAGCAGTACCTC. This translates into CASSFRPTGALYKQYL.

For this clonotype: At one of its ends the junction is not consistent with the germline gene, which may arise from a read error. The J gene is TRBJ2-3, the V gene TRBV11-2; 9 bases fit TRBD2. This CDR3 spans 20 amino acids. In germline, CDR1 is SGHAT, CDR2 FQNNGV. The CDR3 bases are TGTGCTAGCACCTTAGATCTAAATGGGTTAGCGGGAGAAGGGATAGATACGCAGTATTTT. This gives the protein CASTLDLNGLAGEGIDTQYF. The full variable domain, in which reference TRBV11-2 and TRBJ2-3 provide the parts outside the CDR3, is EAGVAQSPRYKIIEKRQSVAFWCNPISGHATLYWYQQILGQGPKLLIQFQNNGVVDDSQLPKDRFSAERLKGVDSTLKIQPAKLEDSAVYLCASTLDLNGLAGEGIDTQYFGPGTRLTVL.

V is TRBV5-1 and J is TRBJ1-1; no firm D call. The CDR3 length is 14 residues. Germline lookup yields CDR1 SGHRS and CDR2 YFSETQ. Trimming pared 3 bases from V and 3 bases from J, leaving 12 bases between. The CDR3 region has the DNA TGCGCCAGCAGCTCCTTGGGAGGTGACACTGAAGCTTTCTTT. Translating it yields CASSSLGGDTEAFF.

This chain links TRBV28 with TRBJ2-4, with D tentatively TRBD1 (5 bases). The length of the CDR3 is 14 residues. The ends were cut back, 5 bases at V and 8 bases at J, with 16 bases in the middle. Germline V gene lookup returns CDR1 MDHEN and CDR2 SYDVKM. The CDR3 loop is CASSDPGFTDIQYF. The CDR3 bases are TGTGCCAGCAGTGACCCAGGGTTTACTGACATTCAGTACTTC.

The V gene is TRBV11-3, the J gene TRBJ1-6; D unresolved. Germline CDR1 and CDR2: SGHNT and YENEEA. V lost 6 bases, J lost 6 bases, and 12 bases lay in between. The CDR3 loop spans 14 amino acids. DNA for the CDR3: TGTGCCAGCAGGCTGAACATGGGTAATTCACCCCTCCACTTT. The encoded protein is CASRLNMGNSPLHF.

The chain joins TRBV12-3 or TRBV12-4 to TRBJ2-5; D perhaps matches TRBD1 (6 bases). The CDR3 runs to 14 residues. Trimming shortened V by 6 bases and J by 5 bases, and 16 bases separated the two germline ends. The CDR3 DNA reads TGTGCCAGCAGCCCCGGGACATACGACGAGACCCAGTACTTC. Translating it yields CASSPGTYDETQYF.

Note on this clonotype: A junction end diverges from the germline sequence, so it may reflect a read error. The chain joins TRBV29-1 to TRBJ2-3, with TRBD1 as a possible D gene (6 bases). The CDR3 spans 14 residues. Germline V gene sequence: CDR1 SQVTM, CDR2 ANQGSEA. The CDR3 DNA follows: TGCAGAGTTGAAGAAAAGGGGCGGACAGATACACAGTACTTT. It encodes CRVEEKGRTDTQYF.

In regard to this clonotype: A clone one base away is much larger, so this may be a read error. The J gene is TRBJ1-4, the V gene TRBV6-1, with a tentative D call TRBD1 (5 bases). The CDR3 is 12 residues long. CDR1 is MNHNS and CDR2 is SASEGT in the germline V gene. CDR3 DNA sequence: TGTGCCGGCAGGGCCACAGGCGAAAAACTGTTTTTT. It encodes CAGRATGEKLFF.

Worth noting for this clonotype: No conserved phenylalanine or tryptophan ends this CDR3, so it is likely a read error. The V call is TRBV6-1, the J call TRBJ2-5; 11 positions match TRBD2. CDR1 and CDR2 from the germline V gene are MNHNS and SASEGT. Losses at the gene ends were 1 base for V and 5 bases for J; bases not matched to a gene: 15. The length of the CDR3 is 19 residues. CDR3 region: CASSEVDSGGATGRETQYS. The CDR3 bases are TGTGCCAGCAGTGAAGTCGATAGCGGGGGGGCCACGGGTCGCGAGACCCAGTACTCC.

For this clonotype: A junction boundary mismatches the germline segment, possibly from a read error. The chain joins TRBV11-2 to TRBJ2-1; no reliable D call. This CDR3 spans 14 amino acids. Germline CDR1 and CDR2: SGHAT and FQNNGV. The CDR3 sequence is CASSLVATSNEQFF. Written as DNA, the CDR3 is TGTGCCAGTAGCTTAGTTGCGACCTCTAATGAGCAGTTCTTC.

This clonotype was counted once. The chain has TRBV29-1 and TRBJ1-5; 7 bases map to TRBD1. CDR3 length equals 15 residues. Germline lookup yields CDR1 SQVTM and CDR2 ANQGSEA. The V gene end was trimmed by 5 bases and the J gene end by 11 bases; junction bases not matched to a gene: 18. The DNA for the CDR3 is TGCAGCGTTACGGTGGGAGGGGGCGGCAATCACTCCCAGCATTTT. It encodes CSVTVGGGGNHSQHF.

This clonotype was observed a few times. The chain recombines TRBV28 with TRBJ2-1, with 8 nucleotides matching TRBD2. Germline V gives CDR1 MDHEN, CDR2 SYDVKM. The CDR3 has 19 residues. V shed 5 bases and J 1 base; nucleotides not matched to a gene: 16. The CDR3 coding sequence is TGTGCCAGCAGTCCTCCGGGACTAGTGATGTCGTGGTCCTACAATGAGCAGTTCTTC. Residues: CASSPPGLVMSWSYNEQFF.

V usage is TRBV29-1 and J usage is TRBJ2-2, with a possible D match to TRBD1 (5 bases). The CDR3 runs 14 residues. Germline lookup yields CDR1 SQVTM and CDR2 ANQGSEA. CDR3 coding DNA: TGCGGCGCAACAGGTCTTCTGAACACCGGGGAGCTGTTTTTT. Encoded protein: CGATGLLNTGELFF.

Of note for this clonotype: The junction shows a germline mismatch at one end, possibly a read error. The J gene is TRBJ2-2, the V gene TRBV11-2; D is unresolved. CDR1 and CDR2 (germline): SGHAT, FQNNGV. The CDR3 runs 14 residues. The CDR3: CASSLAANTWELFF. As DNA, the CDR3 is TGTGCCAGCAGCTTGGCCGCGAACACCTGGGAGCTGTTTTTT.

Concerning this clonotype itself: One end of the junction fails to match germline, which may point to a read error. V and J are TRBV6-5 and TRBJ1-2, with TRBD1 as a possible D gene (6 bases). Germline V gene data show CDR1 as MNHEY and CDR2 as SVGAGI. CDR3 size: 15 residues. DNA for the CDR3: TGTGACAGCAGAGGAGCGGGACAAGCGAACTATGGCTACTCTTTC. Protein: CDSRGAGQANYGYSF.

On this clonotype itself: The CDR3 carries no conserved terminal phenylalanine or tryptophan, so it likely arises from a read error. The chain couples TRBV11-2 to TRBJ1-1, with D unresolved. Germline CDR1 SGHAT, CDR2 FQNNGV. CDR3 size: 13 residues. The CDR3 reads CVSSLEGSTEAFI. The DNA for the CDR3 is TGTGTCAGCAGCTTAGAAGGGAGCACTGAAGCTTTCATC.

With regard to this clonotype: This may be a read error, as it is one base from a much larger clone. The chain couples TRBV4-1 to TRBJ1-2; possibly TRBD1 for D (5 bases). The CDR3 sequence is 14 residues long. Germline V gene lookup returns CDR1 MGHRA and CDR2 YSYEKL. The CDR3 region is CDSKVGRGNYGYTF. The DNA for the CDR3 is TGCGACAGCAAGGTCGGGAGGGGTAACTATGGCTACACCTTC.

This clonotype was counted many times. The chain combines TRBV28 with TRBJ2-1, with D perhaps matching TRBD2 (6 bases). Trimming removed 6 bases at V and 3 bases at J, with 12 bases between. The CDR3 length is 14 residues. CDR1 is MDHEN and CDR2 is SYDVKM in the germline V gene. The CDR3 region is CASSPGVLYNEQFF. DNA of the CDR3: TGTGCCAGCAGCCCGGGAGTCCTCTACAATGAGCAGTTCTTC.

By frequency in the sample, this clonotype is medium-sized. J is TRBJ2-7 and V is TRBV11-2; D is undetermined. V was clipped by 5 bases and J by 6 bases, with 17 bases between them. The CDR3 extends over 14 amino acids. From germline, CDR1 is SGHAT and CDR2 FQNNGV. In DNA form, the CDR3 reads TGTGCCAGCAGCCCAGATTTCCGTCTGGGCGAGCAGTACTTC. Protein: CASSPDFRLGEQYF.

This chain links TRBV11-2 with TRBJ2-7; 7 nucleotides align to TRBD1. Germline CDR1 SGHAT, CDR2 FQNNGV. The V and J ends lost 0 bases and 3 bases, in that order; junction bases with no gene match: 8. CDR3 length equals 16 residues. In DNA form, the CDR3 reads TGTGCCAGCAGCTTAGACCTGGGACAGAGTTTCTACGAGCAGTACTTC. It specifies CASSLDLGQSFYEQYF.

A remark on this clonotype: This may be a read error, as it is one base from a much larger clone. The rearrangement joins TRBV14 to TRBJ2-7; no clear D gene. Trimming pared 0 bases from V and 2 bases from J, leaving 8 bases between. The CDR3 covers 14 residues. The germline CDR1 and CDR2 sequences are SGHDN and FVKESK. The CDR3 region has the DNA TGTGCCAGCAGCCAAGAAACGGTCCCCTACGAGCAGTACTTC. It codes for CASSQETVPYEQYF.

With respect to this clonotype: An end of the junction differs from the germline gene, which may be a read error. V and J are TRBV28 and TRBJ1-3; TRBD1 is a possible D gene (5 bases). Germline CDR1 and CDR2: MDHEN and SYDVKM. This CDR3 is 17 amino acids long. DNA of the CDR3: TGTGCCAGCAGTTTCTATGGGGGAGGATCATCTGGAAACACCACATATTTT. Amino acids: CASSFYGGGSSGNTTYF. The variable domain in full, with the rest retrieved from reference TRBV28 and TRBJ1-3, is DVKVTQSSRYLVKRTGEKVFLECVQDMDHENMFWYRQDPGLGLRLIYFSYDVKMKEKGDIPEGYSVSREKKERFSLILESASTNQTSMYLCASSFYGGGSSGNTTYFGEGSWLTVV.